This T cell receptor (beta chain) was found in a study of radiotherapy plus CTLA-4 blockade in lung cancer. The wider study: Objective responses were observed in about a sixth of patients, and disease control was achieved by approximately 32%.

As for this clone: Its antigen is unidentified.

Clones were read by immunoSEQ multiplex PCR, and TCRdb kept only the in-frame ones, dropping some. The profile shows approximately 81,000 clones, 60% to 85% of them singletons. Study findings and constraints: Expansion of tumor-derived TCR clones was observed in blood after radiotherapy plus ipilimumab. The authors reported that early blood T cell clone dynamics, with interferon-beta, best predicted response.

V dropped 6 bases and J dropped 4 bases, with 7 bases sitting between them. Germline V gene lookup returns CDR1 MDHEN and CDR2 SYDVKM. The CDR3 consists of 12 residues. Patients with chemo-refractory metastatic non-small-cell lung cancer received focal radiation plus CTLA-4 blockade with ipilimumab. The sequence was obtained from a human donor with non-small cell lung cancer who had a partial response to radiotherapy plus ipilimumab. Some clones in this sample may be carry-over from other donors' samples. This sequence joins TRBV28 and TRBJ1-5, with D perhaps TRBD1 (5 bases). The sequences come from peripheral blood, collected from a patient treated with radiotherapy plus ipilimumab. CDR3 protein: CASSPGNQPQHF. In DNA form, the CDR3 reads TGTGCCAGCAGCCCAGGGAATCAGCCCCAGCATTTT.